This TCR beta chain was recovered during a study of blood T cell repertoires in COVID-19 (dated by TCRdb to 2018 to 2021). As for the study more broadly: Samples from collaborators originated in the United States, Italy and Spain and spanned both the acute and convalescent phases of COVID-19. A de-identified subject ID, COVID-19 status, age in years and sex were almost always included in the sample metadata. The material from the prospective study consisted of cDNA or gDNA derived from T cells, B-cell-depleted T cells, or PBMCs. Where available, HLA class I and class II types were obtained from metadata supplied by the sample provider rather than from assay-based typing. The repertoires were released in a freely available public database meant as a resource for research on the immune response to SARS-CoV-2. The dataset comprised deeply sampled blood TCRbeta repertoires from subjects exposed to, actively infected with, or recovered from COVID-19. The samples were drawn from the first 160 participants of the ongoing ImmuneRACE study and from 950 to 1,500 subjects provided by 6 global collaborators.

Note on this clone: The clone's antigen remains unknown. No per-base quality is available; no much larger clone lies one base away. Other DNA variants within this sample encode the same CDR3.

TCRbeta CDR3 regions were amplified from genomic DNA using the immunoSEQ Assay, a bias-controlled multiplex PCR. As for how the authors treated the data: Within the assay, amplification of reference gene primers was used to estimate how many nucleated cells each sample contained. Sequence reads were collapsed and filtered to measure the absolute abundance of every unique TCRbeta CDR3 rearrangement. Productive Simpson clonality was computed per sample as the square root of Simpson's diversity index over productive rearrangements. What TCRdb holds here is the immuneACCESS table cut down to in-frame rearrangements. Part of the clones is not present; checked against another copy, under half of the missing clones reflect an unresolved V gene, and the others are unexplained. V, J and clone size were drawn from that table, and D and trimming were deduced from the DNA. For this sample there are approximately 30,000 clones; 85% appear just once. About 14% of the sample comes from the top ten.

For this chain, trimming is 2 bases at the V end and 5 bases at the J end, and the number of junction bases without a gene match is 4. The CDR3 contains 14 residues, cysteine and phenylalanine counted. The sequence is cut down to CDR3 DNA, 42 bases in frame from base 1. The germline V gene supplies CDR1 SGHTA and CDR2 FQGNSA. Whole blood was collected in K2EDTA tubes by collaborating institutions according to the institutions' own protocols. For TCRbeta analysis, collaborators shipped samples in one of three forms: frozen whole blood, isolated PBMCs, or DNA extracted from either of those sample types. What the study reported, not specific to this receptor: How much clinical and demographic metadata was included differed by source and by participant, and the metadata was provided uncurated.

Recombination connected TRBV7-2 to TRBJ2-5, with 8 junctional bases fitting TRBD1. Sequencing was performed on peripheral blood. This TCR came from a human donor with acute or convalescent COVID-19. The donor label of this sample is uncertain. The CDR3 has the sequence CASSLQGAGETQYF. The nucleotide sequence reads TGTGCCAGCAGCTTACAGGGGGCGGGGGAGACCCAGTACTTC. With the rest looked up from the reference TRBV7-2 and TRBJ2-5 genes rather than sequenced, the full variable domain is GAGVSQSPSNKVTEKGKDVELRCDPISGHTALYWYRQSLGQGLEFLIYFQGNSAPDKSGLPSDRFSAERTGGSVSTLTIQRTQQEDSAVYLCASSLQGAGETQYFGPGTRLLVL.